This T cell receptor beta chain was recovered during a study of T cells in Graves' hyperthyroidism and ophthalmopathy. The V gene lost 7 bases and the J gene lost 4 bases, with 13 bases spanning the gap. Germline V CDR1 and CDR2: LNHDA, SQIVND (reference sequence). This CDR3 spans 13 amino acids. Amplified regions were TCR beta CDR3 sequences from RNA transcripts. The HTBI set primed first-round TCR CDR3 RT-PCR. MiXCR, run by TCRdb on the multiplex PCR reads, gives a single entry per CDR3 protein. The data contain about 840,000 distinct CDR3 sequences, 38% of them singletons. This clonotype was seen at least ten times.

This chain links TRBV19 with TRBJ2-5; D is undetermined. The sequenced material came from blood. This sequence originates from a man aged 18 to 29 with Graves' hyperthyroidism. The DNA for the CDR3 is TGTGCCAGTAACCCCGGGCTGGGAGAGACCCAGTACTTC. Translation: CASNPGLGETQYF.